These 4 T cell receptor beta chains share one sample of origin, sequenced in a study of T cell clonality in common variable immunodeficiency. The method was immunoSEQ multiplex PCR; TCRdb's version includes in-frame clones alone and lacks a portion of them. The sample presents under 25,000 clones, none singletons. General study points: Fewer deletions and N-nucleotide insertions were reportedly seen in common variable immunodeficiency TCR beta sequences.

For these receptors, no antigen is known. Sequenced input: peripheral blood mononuclear cells. Receptor source: a human donor with common variable immunodeficiency.

In its sample, this clone was seen a few times. The read terminates 3 residues ahead of where the CDR3 ends, so the germline J gene completes it. The V call is TRBV6-2 or TRBV6-3, the J call TRBJ1-5; no clear D. Germline V gene lookup returns CDR1 MNHEY and CDR2 SVGEGT. The CDR3 is made up of 12 amino acids. V was pared by 4 bases and J by 6 bases, with 7 bases between. Here the CDR3 reads CASSSTVQPQHF. Incomplete CDR3 DNA: TGTGCCAGCAGTTCAACAGTTCAGCCC.

This clone was observed many times. The sequenced fragment ends 3 residues before the CDR3 boundary, so the rest is inferred from the germline J gene. V usage is TRBV7-3 and J usage is TRBJ2-3; D gene uncertain. Germline values: CDR1 SGHTA, CDR2 FQGTGA. This CDR3 has 13 amino acids. This chain's CDR3 is CASSLEGSKTQYF. Incomplete CDR3 DNA: TGTGCCAGCAGCTTAGAAGGGTCTAAAACG.

Points on this clone: The sequenced fragment ends 3 residues before the CDR3 boundary, so the rest is inferred from the germline J gene. The chain recombines TRBV30 with TRBJ1-2; D is unresolved. This CDR3 region has 11 residues. V was trimmed by 4 bases and J by 4 bases, leaving 7 bases between them. The germline V gene encodes CDR1 GTSNPN and CDR2 SVGIG (reference sequence). CDR3 amino acids: CAWTEAYGYTF. The part of the CDR3 DNA that was read is TGTGCCTGGACCGAAGCCTATGGC.

This clone rates as medium-sized. CDR3: CASSPQGATGELFF. CDR3 DNA, as far as it was read: TGTGCCAGCTCACCACAGGGGGCAACCGGGGAG. The rearrangement links TRBV18 to TRBJ2-2, with 7 nucleotides matching TRBD1. The CDR3 goes on 3 residues after the read ends, and that part is filled in from the germline J gene. Germline CDR1 is KGHSH and CDR2 is LQKENI. The J segment lost 5 bases and the V segment lost 1 base, leaving 1 base of the junction unmatched. CDR3 length: 14 amino acids.